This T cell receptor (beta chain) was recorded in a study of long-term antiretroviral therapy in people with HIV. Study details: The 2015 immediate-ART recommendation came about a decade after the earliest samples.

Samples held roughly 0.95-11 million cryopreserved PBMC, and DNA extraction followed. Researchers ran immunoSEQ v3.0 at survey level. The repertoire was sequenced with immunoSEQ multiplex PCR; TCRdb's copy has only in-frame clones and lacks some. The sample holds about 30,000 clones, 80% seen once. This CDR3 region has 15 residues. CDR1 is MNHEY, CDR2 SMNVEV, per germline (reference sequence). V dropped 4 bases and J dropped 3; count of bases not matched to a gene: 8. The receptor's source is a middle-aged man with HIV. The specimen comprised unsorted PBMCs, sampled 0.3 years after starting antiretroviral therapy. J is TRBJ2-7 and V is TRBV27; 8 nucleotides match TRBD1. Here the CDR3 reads CASSWTGNELYEQYF. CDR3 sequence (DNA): TGTGCCAGCAGTTGGACAGGGAACGAACTCTACGAGCAGTACTTC.